This passage covers 13 T cell receptor beta chains from one sample sequenced in a study of a mutant IDH1 vaccine in newly diagnosed glioma. TCRdb's copy holds only in-frame clones and misses some; the assay was immunoSEQ multiplex PCR. Among around 53,000 clones listed, roughly 88% were seen once. Time point defined: baseline, week 1 (first vaccination visit). The treatment: pre-vaccination baseline after standard-of-care therapy. The source was PBMCs, collected from a glioma patient treated with radiotherapy, temozolomide or both. The origin of the receptors is a man aged 40-55 years with glioma.

This clone has only one observation. The rearrangement uses TRBV5-1 and TRBJ2-7; the match to TRBD2 covers 7 bases. With V trimmed by 6 bases and J by 9 bases, 15 bases remained unmatched. The CDR3 sequence is 14 residues long. Germline V gene lookup returns CDR1 SGHRS and CDR2 YFSETQ. CDR3 in amino acids: CASTPSPLGGGQYF. The CDR3 coding sequence is TGCGCCAGCACCCCCTCACCCTTGGGCGGGGGGCAGTACTTC. Supplemented by reference TRBV5-1 and TRBJ2-7, the full variable domain reads KAGVTQTPRYLIKTRGQQVTLSCSPISGHRSVSWYQQTPGQGLQFLFEYFSETQRNKGNFPGRFSGRQFSNSRSEMNVSTLELGDSALYLCASTPSPLGGGQYFGPGTRLTVT.

This clone was observed once. The chain links TRBV10-2 to TRBJ2-1; 11 bases line up with TRBD2. CDR3 length equals 13 residues. Germline CDR1 WSHSY, CDR2 SAAADI. After removal of 6 bases from V and 13 bases from J, the junction contained 8 bases not matched to a gene. CDR3 in amino acids: CASRVTSGGGQFF. Here the CDR3 DNA reads TGCGCCAGCAGAGTTACTAGCGGGGGTGGCCAGTTCTTC.

This chain uses TRBV7-9 with TRBJ2-1; no firm D call. Trimming stripped 2 bases from V and 10 bases from J, with 6 bases between. CDR3 length: 11 amino acids. Germline lookup yields CDR1 SEHNR and CDR2 FQNEAQ (reference sequence). CDR3 coding DNA: TGTGCCAGCAGCTTACCCGGGGAGCAGTTCTTC. Translation gives CASSLPGEQFF.

The rearrangement uses TRBV10-1 and TRBJ1-1; TRBD1 might be the D (5 bases). Trimming left V 2 bases short and J 7 bases short, with 41 bases between. CDR1 and CDR2 (germline): WNHNN, SYGVQD (reference sequence). This CDR3 has 23 residues. This CDR3 is CASSEGRKGVKGSVELWEGEAFF. CDR3 in DNA: TGCGCCAGCAGTGAGGGCAGAAAGGGCGTTAAGGGGTCGGTGGAATTGTGGGAAGGTGAAGCTTTCTTT.

The chain carries TRBV6-1 and TRBJ1-1; no firm D call. CDR3 length equals 14 residues. Trimming left V 0 bases short and J 5 bases short, with 10 bases between. CDR1 and CDR2 from the germline V gene are MNHNS and SASEGT. This CDR3 is CASSEAGRSTEAFF. The DNA for the CDR3 is TGTGCCAGCAGTGAAGCAGGGAGGTCGACTGAAGCTTTCTTT.

In this sample, this clone turned up once. V gene TRBV6-1 combines with J gene TRBJ1-2, with a possible D match to TRBD1 (5 bases). V lost 6 bases and J lost 6, with 17 bases in between. The CDR3 runs 14 residues. Germline V gives CDR1 MNHNS, CDR2 SASEGT. This CDR3 reads CASSLRDIRDGYTF. The CDR3 nucleotides read TGTGCCAGCAGCCTCCGGGATATCAGGGATGGCTACACCTTC.

This CDR3 is CASSPALAGGELFF. The CDR3 region has the DNA TGTGCCAGCTCACCGGCCCTAGCCGGAGGGGAGCTGTTTTTT. This chain connects TRBV18 to TRBJ2-2; maybe TRBD2 (5 bases). Germline V gives CDR1 KGHSH, CDR2 LQKENI. The CDR3 has 14 residues. The V end lost 3 bases, the J end lost 8 bases, and 13 bases lay between the germline ends.

The chain couples TRBV7-9 to TRBJ1-1; D unresolved. V was trimmed by 4 bases and J by 4 bases, leaving 13 bases between them. This CDR3 has 14 residues. From germline, CDR1 is SEHNR and CDR2 FQNEAQ (reference sequence). CDR3 nucleotides: TGTGCCAGCAGCTCACTATGGGCCAGCACTGAAGCTTTCTTT. Protein product: CASSSLWASTEAFF.

The chain is built from TRBV28 and TRBJ1-5, with TRBD1 identical over 8 bases. V was pared by 6 bases and J by 0 bases, with 16 bases of the junction left unmatched. The CDR3 has 19 residues. The germline gives CDR1 MDHEN, CDR2 SYDVKM. CDR3 residues: CASSPGQGKDIFSNQPQHF. The CDR3 nucleotides read TGTGCCAGCAGCCCAGGACAGGGTAAGGATATTTTTAGCAATCAGCCCCAGCATTTT. Supplemented by reference TRBV28 and TRBJ1-5, the full variable domain reads DVKVTQSSRYLVKRTGEKVFLECVQDMDHENMFWYRQDPGLGLRLIYFSYDVKMKEKGDIPEGYSVSREKKERFSLILESASTNQTSMYLCASSPGQGKDIFSNQPQHFGDGTRLSIL.

The V and J genes are TRBV25-1 and TRBJ1-1; D perhaps matches TRBD1 (6 bases). Trimming shortened V by 4 bases and J by 6 bases, and 15 bases separated the two germline ends. This CDR3 comprises 14 residues. CDR1 MGHDK and CDR2 SYGVNS come from the germline V gene. As DNA, the CDR3 is TGTGCCAGCAGTGTAACAGGGAAACGGGCTGAAGCTTTCTTT. The encoded protein is CASSVTGKRAEAFF.

The V call is TRBV9, the J call TRBJ2-1, with D maybe TRBD2 (5 bases). Trimming took off 0 bases at V and 8 bases at J, with 18 bases between the two ends. Germline CDR1 reads SGDLS; CDR2 reads YYNGEE. The CDR3 spans 16 residues. The CDR3 sequence is CASSVGGGRLVDEQFF. CDR3 bases: TGTGCCAGCAGCGTAGGAGGTGGGAGACTCGTGGATGAGCAGTTCTTC.

The rearrangement links TRBV7-8 to TRBJ2-7; TRBD2 matches at 10 bases. The CDR3 extends over 14 amino acids. The ends lost 3 bases at V and 4 bases at J; junction bases unmatched: 3. The germline CDR1 and CDR2 sequences are SGHVS and FQNEAQ. The CDR3 loop is CASSLVAGGYEQYF. DNA for the CDR3: TGTGCCAGCAGCTTGGTAGCGGGAGGATACGAGCAGTACTTC.

The V gene is TRBV2, the J gene TRBJ1-4, with D uncertain. This CDR3 contains 13 residues. Germline V gives CDR1 SNHLY, CDR2 FYNNEI. With 6 bases removed from V and 4 bases from J, the gap between germline ends came to 9 bases. The CDR3 DNA follows: TGTGCCAGCAGGCGGGGTGGTAATGAAAAACTGTTTTTT. Protein: CASRRGGNEKLFF.